These 15 T cell receptor beta chains came from one sample sequenced in a study of T cell changes during pregnancy in multiple sclerosis. TCRdb's copy holds only in-frame clones and misses some; the assay was immunoSEQ multiplex PCR. The sample carries about 22,000 clones, around 90% recorded once. This specimen was CD4+ T cells from peripheral blood mononuclear cells, taken in the third trimester of pregnancy. Receptors were obtained from a female donor in good health, enrolled as a control in a pregnancy study.

This clone was observed a handful of times. The rearrangement uses TRBV7-2 and TRBJ2-6; D possibly corresponds to TRBD2 (5 bases). Trimming cost V 5 bases and J 0 bases, with 20 bases left between them. In germline, CDR1 is SGHTA, CDR2 FQGNSA. The CDR3 contains 19 residues. CDR3 loop: CASSLLSGYESSGANVLTF. The CDR3 DNA reads as TGTGCCAGCAGCCTCCTCTCGGGGTATGAAAGCTCTGGGGCCAACGTCCTGACTTTC.

This sequence joins TRBV28 and TRBJ1-2; TRBD1 matches at 10 bases. Trimming removed 7 bases from V and 2 bases from J; junction bases left unmatched: 10. This CDR3 has 16 amino acids. Germline CDR1 reads MDHEN; CDR2 reads SYDVKM. As DNA, the CDR3 is TGTGCCAGCAAGTCCGGGACAGGGGCTACCAACTATGGCTACACCTTC. Encoded protein: CASKSGTGATNYGYTF.

The chain employs TRBV6-5 and TRBJ1-5, with no clear D. The CDR3 covers 15 residues. Trimming left V 6 bases short and J 7 bases short, with 19 bases between. In germline, CDR1 is MNHEY, CDR2 SVGAGI. Here the CDR3 DNA reads TGTGCCAGCAGGTCACGAGGGCAAGGGAGCCAGCCCCAGCATTTT. As protein: CASRSRGQGSQPQHF.

The J gene is TRBJ1-1, the V gene TRBV29-1; the match to TRBD1 covers 10 bases. This CDR3 has 13 amino acids. Germline CDR1 reads SQVTM; CDR2 reads ANQGSEA. The V and J ends lost 4 bases and 4 bases, in that order; junction bases with no gene match: 3. In nucleotides, the CDR3 is TGCAGCGTTGTTCGGACAGGGGGCACTGAAGCTTTCTTT. Protein: CSVVRTGGTEAFF. The full variable domain, in which reference TRBV29-1 and TRBJ1-1 provide the parts outside the CDR3, is SAVISQKPSRDICQRGTSLTIQCQVDSQVTMMFWYRQQPGQSLTLIATANQGSEATYESGFVIDKFPISRPNLTFSTLTVSNMSPEDSSIYLCSVVRTGGTEAFFGQGTRLTVV.

The V call is TRBV9, the J call TRBJ2-7; D is perhaps TRBD1 (6 bases). The germline V and J ends were trimmed by 0 bases and 6 bases, with 7 bases remaining between them. CDR3 length equals 12 residues. Germline loops: CDR1 SGDLS, CDR2 YYNGEE. The CDR3 nucleotides are TGTGCCAGCAGCGTAGGAGGGGGCGAGCAGTACTTC. It translates to CASSVGGGEQYF.

This chain uses TRBV6-1 with TRBJ1-6; no definite D call. Germline CDR1 reads MNHNS; CDR2 reads SASEGT. This CDR3 contains 14 residues. The V gene lost 3 bases and the J gene lost 1 base, with 4 bases spanning the gap. In DNA, the CDR3 is TGTGCCAGCAGTGACTCTTCCTATAATTCACCCCTCCACTTT. It codes for CASSDSSYNSPLHF.

The gene calls are TRBV6-1 and TRBJ2-3; 8 positions agree with TRBD2. With 7 bases clipped from V and 2 bases from J, the junction kept 5 bases outside the gene matches. Germline CDR1 reads MNHNS; CDR2 reads SASEGT. The CDR3 contains 14 residues. The CDR3 coding sequence is TGTGCCAGCAAAGTAGCGGGACCCACAGATACGCAGTATTTT. It translates to CASKVAGPTDTQYF.

The rearrangement uses TRBV15 and TRBJ2-1; TRBD2 agrees at 10 bases. Germline CDR1 is LNHNV and CDR2 is YYDKDF (reference sequence). CDR3 size: 16 residues. Trimming at V came to 2 bases and at J to 8 bases, leaving 9 bases not matched to a gene. The CDR3 nucleotides read TGTGCCACCAGCAGATCACGGCTAGCGGGAGTCGATGAGCAGTTCTTC. Protein: CATSRSRLAGVDEQFF.

This chain connects TRBV9 to TRBJ1-2, with D perhaps TRBD1 (5 bases). The CDR3 consists of 15 residues. Germline-derived CDR1 and CDR2 are SGDLS and YYNGEE. V lost 0 bases, J lost 4 bases, and 13 bases lay in between. The CDR3 is CASSVGLGASYGYTF. The DNA for the CDR3 is TGTGCCAGCAGCGTAGGTTTAGGGGCTAGCTATGGCTACACCTTC.

The V and J genes are TRBV12-5 and TRBJ2-3, with 8 bases lining up with TRBD2. Germline values: CDR1 LGHNT, CDR2 FRNRAP. The CDR3 is 15 residues long. V shed 5 bases and J 3 bases; nucleotides not matched to a gene: 7. The CDR3 sequence: CASGQRRGATDTQYF. In DNA, the CDR3 is TGTGCTAGTGGTCAGAGGCGGGGGGCGACAGATACGCAGTATTTT.

This clone was recorded only once. The V call is TRBV27, the J call TRBJ1-4; no reliable D call. Trimming stripped 6 bases from V and 5 bases from J, with 16 bases between. Per germline, CDR1 MNHEY and CDR2 SMNVEV (reference sequence). The CDR3 loop spans 15 amino acids. CDR3 coding DNA: TGTGCCAGCAGGCCCCAAGAGGCTCTAAATGAAAAACTGTTTTTT. As protein: CASRPQEALNEKLFF.

J is TRBJ1-1 and V is TRBV11-2; 7 bases match TRBD1. The V segment lost 5 bases and the J segment 0 bases; nucleotides outside the gene matches: 3. Germline CDR1 reads SGHAT; CDR2 reads FQNNGV. The CDR3 has 14 amino acids. The CDR3 nucleotides read TGTGCCAGCAGCACACAGGGGTTGAACACTGAAGCTTTCTTT. Protein product: CASSTQGLNTEAFF.

This clone occurred a few times. V is TRBV25-1 and J is TRBJ2-2; a possible D gene is TRBD2 (5 bases). V was pared by 3 bases and J by 2 bases, with 13 bases between. This CDR3 has 16 amino acids. Germline CDR1 and CDR2: MGHDK and SYGVNS. The DNA for the CDR3 is TGTGCCAGCAGTGACTTTCGCGGGTTTAACACCGGGGAGCTGTTTTTT. Encoded protein: CASSDFRGFNTGELFF.

CDR3 DNA: TGTGCCACCAGCACCCCGGAAGCAGGGGACTCCTACGAGCAGTACTTC. Its protein is CATSTPEAGDSYEQYF. The V gene is TRBV15, the J gene TRBJ2-7, with D possibly TRBD1 on 6 matching bases. Trimming stripped 4 bases from V and 0 bases from J, with 16 bases between. Germline V gene data show CDR1 as LNHNV and CDR2 as YYDKDF (reference sequence). The CDR3 loop spans 16 amino acids.

The table lists this clone with a few counts. The chain uses TRBV5-1 and TRBJ2-2, with a weak D call TRBD1 (6 bases). CDR1 and CDR2 (germline): SGHRS, YFSETQ. The CDR3 totals 14 residues. Trimming took 4 bases from V and 1 from J, leaving 8 bases between them. The CDR3 coding sequence is TGCGCCAGCAGCCGGACAGAGAACACCGGGGAGCTGTTTTTT. Translated, it gives CASSRTENTGELFF.